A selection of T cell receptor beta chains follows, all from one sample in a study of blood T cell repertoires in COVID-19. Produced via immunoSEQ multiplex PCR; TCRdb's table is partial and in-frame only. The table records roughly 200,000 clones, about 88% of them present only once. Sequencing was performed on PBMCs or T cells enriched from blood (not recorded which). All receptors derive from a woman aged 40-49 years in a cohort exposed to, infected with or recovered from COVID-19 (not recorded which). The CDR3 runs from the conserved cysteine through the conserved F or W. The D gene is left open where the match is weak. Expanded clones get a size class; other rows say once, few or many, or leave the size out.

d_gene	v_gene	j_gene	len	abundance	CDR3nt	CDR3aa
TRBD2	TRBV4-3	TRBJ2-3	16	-	TGCGCCAGCAGCCAAGAGCGAGCGGGAGAGAGGGATACGCAGTATTTT	CASSQERAGERDTQYF
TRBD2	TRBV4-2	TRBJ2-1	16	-	TGTGCCAGCAGCCAAGATCGGACTAGCGGGAACAATGAGCAGTTCTTC	CASSQDRTSGNNEQFF
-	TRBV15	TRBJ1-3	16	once	TGTGCCACCAGCAGAGATCAAAGGAGCTCTGGAAACACCATATATTTT	CATSRDQRSSGNTIYF
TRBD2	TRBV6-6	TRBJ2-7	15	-	TGTGCCAGCAGCATTAGCGGGGCCAGCTCCTACGAGCAGTACTTC	CASSISGASSYEQYF
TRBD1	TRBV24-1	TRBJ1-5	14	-	TGTGCCACCAGTGAGCGGACAGGGAATCAGCCCCAGCATTTT	CATSERTGNQPQHF
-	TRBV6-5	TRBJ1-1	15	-	TGTGCCAGCAGTTACAATAGACAGTTGAACACTGAAGCTTTCTTT	CASSYNRQLNTEAFF
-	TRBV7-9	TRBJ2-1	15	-	TGTGCCAGCAGCCACTTACCCACACAGGGCAATGAGCAGTTCTTC	CASSHLPTQGNEQFF
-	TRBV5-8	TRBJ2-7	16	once	TGTGCCAGCAGCTTCCGAGGGCAGAGGAGTTCCTACGAGCAGTACTTC	CASSFRGQRSSYEQYF
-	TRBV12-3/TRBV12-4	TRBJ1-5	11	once	TGTGCCAGCGGGGGGAATCAGCCCCAGCATTTT	CASGGNQPQHF
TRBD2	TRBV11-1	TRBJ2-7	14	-	TGTGCCAGCAGCTTTTCGGGGGGAAGCTACGAGCAGTACTTC	CASSFSGGSYEQYF
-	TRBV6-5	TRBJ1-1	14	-	TGTGCCAGCAGTCTAGTACGGGGTCTCACTGAAGCTTTCTTT	CASSLVRGLTEAFF
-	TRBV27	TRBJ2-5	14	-	TGTGCCAGCAGTTACTCTCGGGGGCAAGAGACCCAGTACTTC	CASSYSRGQETQYF
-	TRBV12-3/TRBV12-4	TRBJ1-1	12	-	TGTGCCAGCAGTGCAGGGTACACTGAAGCTTTCTTT	CASSAGYTEAFF
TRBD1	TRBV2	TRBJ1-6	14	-	TGTGCCAGCAGAGCCGGGACAGCTAATTCACCCCTCCACTTT	CASRAGTANSPLHF
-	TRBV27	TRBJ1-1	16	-	TGTGCCAGCAGTCCCCTAAGCGGAGGGCTGAACACTGAAGCTTTCTTT	CASSPLSGGLNTEAFF
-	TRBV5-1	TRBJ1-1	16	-	TGCGCCAGCAGCTTGTCCGCTCATCGATCGGGAACTGAAGCTTTCTTT	CASSLSAHRSGTEAFF
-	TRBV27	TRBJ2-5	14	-	TGTGCCAGCAGTTTACAGGGGCGCGGGGAGACCCAGTACTTC	CASSLQGRGETQYF
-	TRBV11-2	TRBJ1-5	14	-	TGTGCCAGCAGCTTAGGGGGTGGAGGTCAGCCCCAGCATTTT	CASSLGGGGQPQHF
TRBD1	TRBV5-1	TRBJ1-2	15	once	TGCGCCAGCAGCTTGGGTGGTCCTCACAGGGGAGGCTACACCTTC	CASSLGGPHRGGYTF
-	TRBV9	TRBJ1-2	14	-	TGTGCCAGCAGCGTAGGCCAGGGGAGCTATGGCTACACCTTC	CASSVGQGSYGYTF
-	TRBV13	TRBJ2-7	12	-	TGTGCCAGTAAAGGCGGTTCCTACGAGCAGTACTTC	CASKGGSYEQYF
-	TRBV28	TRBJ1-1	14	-	TGTGCCAGCAGTTTCCGACAGGAGAACACTGAAGCTTTCTTT	CASSFRQENTEAFF
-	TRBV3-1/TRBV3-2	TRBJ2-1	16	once	TGTGCCAGCAGCCAAAGGGGCGACGGTGGGGCCTATGAGCAGTTCTTC	CASSQRGDGGAYEQFF
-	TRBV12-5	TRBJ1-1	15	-	TGTGCTAGTGGTTTGGTCGGACAGCTATACACTGAAGCTTTCTTT	CASGLVGQLYTEAFF
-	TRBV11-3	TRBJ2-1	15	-	TGTGCCAGCAGCTCGGACAGTTCAATGAGCAGTTCTCAGTTCTTC	CASSSDSSMSSSQFF
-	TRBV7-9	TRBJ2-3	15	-	TGTGCCAGCAGCTTAGTACAGGGCCCCACAGATACGCAGTATTTT	CASSLVQGPTDTQYF
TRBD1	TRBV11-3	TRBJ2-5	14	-	TGTGCCAGCAGCGGGTGGCAGGGGGTGAAGACCCAGTACTTC	CASSGWQGVKTQYF
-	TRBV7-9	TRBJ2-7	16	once	TGTGCCAGCAGCCACTTACCGGGAATGTCGTCCTACGAGCAGTACTTC	CASSHLPGMSSYEQYF
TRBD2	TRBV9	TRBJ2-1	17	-	TGTGCCAGCAGCGTAGGGGGACTAGCGGGAGTCAACAATGAGCAGTTCTTC	CASSVGGLAGVNNEQFF
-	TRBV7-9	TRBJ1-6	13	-	TGTGCCAGCAGCTTAGAGCTTCGGTCACCCCTCCACTTT	CASSLELRSPLHF
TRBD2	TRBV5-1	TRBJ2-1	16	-	TGCGCCAGCAGCCACGGAACGGGAGGTTTAAGTGATGAGCAGTTCTTC	CASSHGTGGLSDEQFF
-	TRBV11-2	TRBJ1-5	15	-	TGTGCCAGCAGCTTAGACGGGAGGCCGTATCAGCCCCAGCATTTT	CASSLDGRPYQPQHF
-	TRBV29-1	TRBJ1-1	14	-	TGCAGCGTTGCAATTCAGGGCCGCCACACTGAAGCTTTCTTT	CSVAIQGRHTEAFF
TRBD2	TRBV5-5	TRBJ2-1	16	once	TGTGCCAGCAGCCAGGGTAATAGCGGGAGGTTCAATGAGCAGTTCTTC	CASSQGNSGRFNEQFF
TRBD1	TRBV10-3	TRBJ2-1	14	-	TGTGCCATCAGTGCTGGGACAGGGGTTTATGAGCAGTTCTTC	CAISAGTGVYEQFF
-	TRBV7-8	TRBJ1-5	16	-	TGTGCCAGCAGTTCGCTGACTGGGGGGGCCAATCAGCCCCAGCATTTT	CASSSLTGGANQPQHF
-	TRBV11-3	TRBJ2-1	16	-	TGTGCCAGCAGCTCCGGGGAGGCCCCTTCCTACAATGAGCAGTTCTTC	CASSSGEAPSYNEQFF
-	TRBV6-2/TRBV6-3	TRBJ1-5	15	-	TGTGCCAGCAGTTACTCCGCAGGGTCCAATCAGCCCCAGCATTTT	CASSYSAGSNQPQHF
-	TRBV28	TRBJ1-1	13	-	TGTGCCAGCAGTTCTTCAGGGAACACTGAAGCTTTCTTT	CASSSSGNTEAFF
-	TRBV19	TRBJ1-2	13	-	TGTGCCAGCACCTACGGCAACCAAGGAGCCTACACCTTC	CASTYGNQGAYTF
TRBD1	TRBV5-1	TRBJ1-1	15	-	TGCGCCAGCAGCGTGGACAGGGAACTGAACACTGAAGCTTTCTTT	CASSVDRELNTEAFF
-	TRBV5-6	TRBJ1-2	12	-	TGTGCCAGCAGCGCCAGGGGTCACGGCTACACCTTC	CASSARGHGYTF
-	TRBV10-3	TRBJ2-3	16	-	TGTGCCATCAGTGAGAGAGATCTCCCCCCGACAGATACGCAGTATTTT	CAISERDLPPTDTQYF
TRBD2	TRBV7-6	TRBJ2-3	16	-	TGTGCCAGCAGCTCATTACTAGCGGGGGGCACAGATACGCAGTATTTT	CASSSLLAGGTDTQYF
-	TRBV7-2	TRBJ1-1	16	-	TGTGCCAGCAGCTTAGGGGTACTCGGGATGAACACTGAAGCTTTCTTT	CASSLGVLGMNTEAFF
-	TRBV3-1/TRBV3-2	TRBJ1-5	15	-	TGTGCCAGCAGCCAAGATTTCGGGAGCAATCAGCCCCAGCATTTT	CASSQDFGSNQPQHF
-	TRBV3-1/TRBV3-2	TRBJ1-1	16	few	TGTGCCAGCAGCCAGGGGGGGCTGGTGTGGAACACTGAAGCTTTCTTT	CASSQGGLVWNTEAFF
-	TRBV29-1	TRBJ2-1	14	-	TGCAGCGCCGGGCAAGGGGGTGTCTACAATGAGCAGTTCTTC	CSAGQGGVYNEQFF
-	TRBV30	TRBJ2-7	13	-	TGTGCCTGGAGTGTACTACCAGCCTACGAGCAGTACTTC	CAWSVLPAYEQYF
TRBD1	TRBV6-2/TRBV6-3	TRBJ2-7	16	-	TGTGCCAGCAGTTACTCCCAGACGGGACAGCCTTACGAGCAGTACTTC	CASSYSQTGQPYEQYF
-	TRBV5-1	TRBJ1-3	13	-	TGCGCCAGCAGCTTGGTGGCCGGAAACACCATATATTTT	CASSLVAGNTIYF
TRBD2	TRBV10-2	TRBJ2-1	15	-	TGCGCCAGCAGCCTAGCGGGAGGAGGGTACAATGAGCAGTTCTTC	CASSLAGGGYNEQFF